This T cell receptor beta chain was sequenced during a study of OX40 agonist ivuxolimab in advanced cancers. This CDR3 contains 16 residues. Germline CDR1 is ENHRY and CDR2 is SYGVKD. Trimming took 0 bases from V and 2 from J, leaving 11 bases between them. Assay used: immunoSEQ multiplex PCR; TCRdb lists only in-frame clones, some missing. There are about 100,000 clones in the sample; 75% to 90% occur only once, and about 0.15% lies in the top ten. This chain uses TRBV10-3 with TRBJ1-5; D perhaps matches TRBD1 (6 bases). The TCR was taken from an adult with an advanced solid tumor such as melanoma, head and neck, liver or kidney cancer. This sample comprised CD4+ or CD8+ T cells sorted from blood, obtained in a trial of the OX40 agonist ivuxolimab. CDR3 DNA: TGTGCCATCAGTGAGTCTAAACAGGGCGGCAATCAGCCCCAGCATTTT. It translates to CAISESKQGGNQPQHF.